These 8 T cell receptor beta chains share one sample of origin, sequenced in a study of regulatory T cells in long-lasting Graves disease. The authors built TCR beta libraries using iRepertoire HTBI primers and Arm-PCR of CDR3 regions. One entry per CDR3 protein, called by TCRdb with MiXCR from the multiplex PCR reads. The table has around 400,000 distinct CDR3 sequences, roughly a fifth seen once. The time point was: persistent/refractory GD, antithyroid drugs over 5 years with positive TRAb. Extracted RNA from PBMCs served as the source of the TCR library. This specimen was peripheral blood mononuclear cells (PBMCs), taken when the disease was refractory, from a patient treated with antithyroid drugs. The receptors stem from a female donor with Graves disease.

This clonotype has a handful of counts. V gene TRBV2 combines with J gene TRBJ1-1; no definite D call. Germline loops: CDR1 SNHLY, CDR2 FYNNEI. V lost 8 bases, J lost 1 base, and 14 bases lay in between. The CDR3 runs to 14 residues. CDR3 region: CASGNHGRNTEAFF. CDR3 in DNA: TGTGCCAGCGGAAACCACGGACGGAACACTGAAGCTTTCTTT.

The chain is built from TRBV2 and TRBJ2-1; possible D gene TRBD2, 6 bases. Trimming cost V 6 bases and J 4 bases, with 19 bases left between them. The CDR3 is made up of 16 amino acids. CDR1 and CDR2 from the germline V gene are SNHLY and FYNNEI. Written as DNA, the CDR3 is TGTGCCAGCAGAAGGGGAGGAGGCAGGACTTACAATGAGCAGTTCTTC. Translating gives CASRRGGGRTYNEQFF.

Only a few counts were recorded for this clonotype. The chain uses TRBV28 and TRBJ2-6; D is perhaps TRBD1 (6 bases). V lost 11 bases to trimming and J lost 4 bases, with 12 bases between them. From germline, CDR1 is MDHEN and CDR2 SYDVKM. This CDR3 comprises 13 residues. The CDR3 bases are TGTGCCCTGGGGGCGCGGGGGGCCAACGTCCTGACTTTC. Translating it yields CALGARGANVLTF.

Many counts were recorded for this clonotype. CDR3 DNA: TGTGCCAGCAGTCCCCTCCCAGGACCCCCGGAGTACTTC. This encodes CASSPLPGPPEYF. The J gene is TRBJ2-7, the V gene TRBV2; D call uncertain. The CDR3 is made up of 13 amino acids. V lost 5 bases, J lost 11 bases, and 19 bases lay in between. Germline-derived CDR1 and CDR2 are SNHLY and FYNNEI.

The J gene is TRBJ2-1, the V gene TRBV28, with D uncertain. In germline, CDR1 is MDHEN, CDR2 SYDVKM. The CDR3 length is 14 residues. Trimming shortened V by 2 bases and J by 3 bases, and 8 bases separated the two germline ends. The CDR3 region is CASSLKSYYNEQFF. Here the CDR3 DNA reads TGTGCCAGCAGTTTAAAGTCCTACTACAATGAGCAGTTCTTC.

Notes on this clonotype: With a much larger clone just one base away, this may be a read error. The CDR3 loop is CASRWDTDSPLYF. The CDR3 DNA follows: TGCGCCAGCAGATGGGACACCGATTCACCCCTCTACTTT. This sequence joins TRBV5-1 and TRBJ1-6; a weak D match, TRBD1 (6 bases). The germline V gene encodes CDR1 SGHRS and CDR2 YFSETQ. CDR3 length: 13 residues.

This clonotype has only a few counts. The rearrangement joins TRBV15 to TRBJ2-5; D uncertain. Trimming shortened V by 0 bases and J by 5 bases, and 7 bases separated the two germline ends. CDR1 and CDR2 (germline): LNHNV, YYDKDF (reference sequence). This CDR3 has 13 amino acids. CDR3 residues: CATSRDAPETQYF. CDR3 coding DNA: TGTGCCACCAGCAGAGATGCTCCTGAGACCCAGTACTTC.

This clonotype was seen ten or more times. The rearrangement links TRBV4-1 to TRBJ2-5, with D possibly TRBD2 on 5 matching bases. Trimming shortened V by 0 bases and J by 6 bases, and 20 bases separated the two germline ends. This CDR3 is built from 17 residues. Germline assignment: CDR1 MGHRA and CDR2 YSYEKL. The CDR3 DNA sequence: TGCGCCAGCAGCCAAGAGAGCTTGTCGGGGTTTCGGCAGACCCAGTACTTC. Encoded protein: CASSQESLSGFRQTQYF.